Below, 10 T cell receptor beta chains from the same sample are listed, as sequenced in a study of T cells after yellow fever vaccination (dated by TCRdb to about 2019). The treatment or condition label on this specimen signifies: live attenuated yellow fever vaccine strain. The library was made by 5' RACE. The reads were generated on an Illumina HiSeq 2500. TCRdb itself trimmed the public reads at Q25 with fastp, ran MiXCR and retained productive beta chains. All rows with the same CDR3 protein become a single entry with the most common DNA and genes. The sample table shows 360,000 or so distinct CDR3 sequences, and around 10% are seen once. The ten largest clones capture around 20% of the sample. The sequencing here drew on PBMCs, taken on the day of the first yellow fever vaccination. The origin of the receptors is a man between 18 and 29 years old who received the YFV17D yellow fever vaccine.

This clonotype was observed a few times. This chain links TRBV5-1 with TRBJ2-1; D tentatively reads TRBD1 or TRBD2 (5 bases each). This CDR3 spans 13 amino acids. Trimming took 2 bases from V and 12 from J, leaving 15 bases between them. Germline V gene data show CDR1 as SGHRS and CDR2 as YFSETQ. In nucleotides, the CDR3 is TGCGCCAGCAGCTTCCAGGACGGGGACGTGCAGTTCTTC. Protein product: CASSFQDGDVQFF.

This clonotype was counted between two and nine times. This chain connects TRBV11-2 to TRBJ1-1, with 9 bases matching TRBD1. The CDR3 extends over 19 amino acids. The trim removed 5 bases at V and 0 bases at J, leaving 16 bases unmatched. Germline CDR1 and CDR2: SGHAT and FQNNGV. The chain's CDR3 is CASSPRPGTGTSMNTEAFF. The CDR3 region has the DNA TGTGCCAGCAGCCCCCGACCCGGGACAGGGACGAGTATGAACACTGAAGCTTTCTTT.

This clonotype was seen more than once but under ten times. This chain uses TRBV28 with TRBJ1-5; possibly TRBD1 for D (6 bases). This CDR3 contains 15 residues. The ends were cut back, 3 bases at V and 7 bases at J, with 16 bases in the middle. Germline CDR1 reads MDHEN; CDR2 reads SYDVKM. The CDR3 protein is CASSLWAGAAQPQHF. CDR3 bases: TGTGCCAGCAGTTTGTGGGCAGGGGCAGCCCAGCCCCAGCATTTT.

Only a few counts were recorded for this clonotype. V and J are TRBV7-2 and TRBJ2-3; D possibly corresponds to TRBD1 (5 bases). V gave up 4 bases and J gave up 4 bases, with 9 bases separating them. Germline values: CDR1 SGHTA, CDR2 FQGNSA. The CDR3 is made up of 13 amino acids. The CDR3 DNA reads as TGTGCCAGCAGCTGGGGCCGGTCAGATACGCAGTATTTT. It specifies CASSWGRSDTQYF.

The DNA for the CDR3 is TGCAGTGCTGGGACGGGAATGGGGACTGAAGCTTTCTTT. Translated, it gives CSAGTGMGTEAFF. The chain combines TRBV20-1 with TRBJ1-1, with D possibly being TRBD1 (5 bases). The V and J ends lost 5 bases and 5 bases respectively, with 15 bases between them. Germline V gene sequence: CDR1 DFQATT, CDR2 SNEGSKA (reference sequence). CDR3 length: 13 residues.

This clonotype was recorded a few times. CDR3 sequence: CASSYYTGRRTEAFF. DNA of the CDR3: TGTGCCAGCAGTTATTACACGGGACGGCGCACTGAAGCTTTCTTT. The chain carries TRBV6-5 and TRBJ1-1, with a weak D call TRBD1 (5 bases). V was shortened by 3 bases and J by 4 bases, with 15 bases between the two germline ends. CDR1 MNHEY and CDR2 SVGAGI come from the germline V gene. The CDR3 has 15 residues.

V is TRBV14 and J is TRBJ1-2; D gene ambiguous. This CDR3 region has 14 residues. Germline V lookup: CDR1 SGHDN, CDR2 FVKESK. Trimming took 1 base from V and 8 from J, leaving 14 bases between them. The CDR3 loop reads CASSQVTGLRGYTF. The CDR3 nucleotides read TGTGCCAGCAGCCAAGTGACGGGTCTTCGGGGCTACACCTTC.

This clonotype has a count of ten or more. The CDR3 DNA is TGTGCCAGCAGCCCCCGGGACAGGGGGCATCTGGACGCAGATACGCAGTATTTT. Translation gives CASSPRDRGHLDADTQYF. The V and J genes are TRBV3-1 and TRBJ2-3; 12 bases map to TRBD1. J was trimmed by 4 bases and V by 4 bases; bases with no gene match: 12. The CDR3 loop spans 18 amino acids. Germline CDR1 LGHDT, CDR2 YNNKEL (reference sequence).

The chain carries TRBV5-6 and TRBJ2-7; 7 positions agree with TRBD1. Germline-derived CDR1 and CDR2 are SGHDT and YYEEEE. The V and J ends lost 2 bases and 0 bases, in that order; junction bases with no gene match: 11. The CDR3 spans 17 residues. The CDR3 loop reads CASSLSLDRPSSYEQYV. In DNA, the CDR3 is TGTGCCAGCAGCTTATCATTGGACAGGCCGAGCTCCTACGAGCAGTACGTC.

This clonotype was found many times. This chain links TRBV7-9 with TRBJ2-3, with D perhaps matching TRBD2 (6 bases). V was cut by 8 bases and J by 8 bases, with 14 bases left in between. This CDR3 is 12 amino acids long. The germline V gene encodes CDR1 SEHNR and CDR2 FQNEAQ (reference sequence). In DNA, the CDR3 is TGTGCCAGCCACCTCCCGGAGGGTACGCAGTATTTT. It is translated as CASHLPEGTQYF.